The 16 T cell receptor beta chains below come from one sample, sequenced in a study of cytomegalovirus exposure and HLA in healthy donors. Use of 60 Vbeta and 13 Jbeta primers characterized the PCR. This table comes from immunoSEQ multiplex PCR, and its TCRdb copy is limited to in-frame clones, with some not included. The data contain about 190,000 clones, roughly 70% of them singletons. Sequencing used PBMCs. The receptors originated from a woman in her 30s in good health and CMV-seronegative.

This rearrangement joins TRBV4-1 to TRBJ1-5; D uncertain. The CDR3 spans 15 residues. From germline, CDR1 is MGHRA and CDR2 YSYEKL. V was trimmed by 8 bases and J by 0 bases, leaving 14 bases between them. The CDR3 DNA reads TGCGCCAGCTCGGTGAAAGAATTTAGCAATCAGCCCCAGCATTTT. Its translation is CASSVKEFSNQPQHF.

The CDR3 bases are TGTGCCAGCAGCCCTCTAGGGAGGGACATGAACACTGAAGCTTTCTTT. This sequence encodes CASSPLGRDMNTEAFF. The rearrangement joins TRBV9 to TRBJ1-1, with D possibly TRBD1 on 6 matching bases. Germline assignment: CDR1 SGDLS and CDR2 YYNGEE. The CDR3 extends over 16 amino acids. V was trimmed by 4 bases and J by 0 bases, leaving 16 bases between them.

The chain employs TRBV7-8 and TRBJ1-1; D ambiguous. Trimming cost V 6 bases and J 9 bases, with 14 bases left between them. CDR3 length: 12 amino acids. From germline, CDR1 is SGHVS and CDR2 FQNEAQ. CDR3: CASSPGNRKAFF. The CDR3 nucleotides read TGTGCCAGCAGTCCCGGCAACAGAAAAGCTTTCTTT.

This chain links TRBV27 with TRBJ2-1; possible D gene TRBD2, 5 bases. The V end was cut by 1 base, the J end by 0 bases, with 10 bases between. This CDR3 is built from 16 residues. Per the germline V gene, CDR1 is MNHEY and CDR2 is SMNVEV (reference sequence). This CDR3 is CASSLLAPSSYNEQFF. Here the CDR3 DNA reads TGTGCCAGCAGTTTATTAGCGCCGAGCTCCTACAATGAGCAGTTCTTC.

J is TRBJ1-2 and V is TRBV27; TRBD1 matches 8 bases. Trimming cost V 3 bases and J 5 bases; bases outside gene matches: 8. The CDR3 spans 15 residues. Per the germline V gene, CDR1 is MNHEY and CDR2 is SMNVEV (reference sequence). For the CDR3, the DNA is TGTGCCAGCAGTTTTCATTCTCAGGGGGCTTATGGCTACACCTTC. Its protein is CASSFHSQGAYGYTF.

The chain combines TRBV6-5 with TRBJ1-1; 9 nucleotides agree with TRBD1. Germline trimming cut 2 bases from V and 5 bases from J; bases unmatched to any gene: 6. Germline V CDR1 and CDR2: MNHEY, SVGAGI. This CDR3 region has 15 residues. The CDR3, as DNA: TGTGCCAGCAGTTACGCCGGGACAGGGTCGACTGAAGCTTTCTTT. It encodes CASSYAGTGSTEAFF.

The V gene is TRBV2, the J gene TRBJ2-2, with TRBD1 matching 8 bases. The CDR3 length is 15 residues. J gave up 3 bases and V 3 bases, and 3 bases lay outside the gene matches. Germline V gene sequence: CDR1 SNHLY, CDR2 FYNNEI. This CDR3 reads CASSETGADTGELFF. The CDR3 coding sequence is TGTGCCAGCAGTGAGACAGGGGCGGACACCGGGGAGCTGTTTTTT.

V is TRBV7-9 and J is TRBJ2-7; the D gene is possibly TRBD1 (6 bases). The CDR3 runs to 13 residues. Germline CDR1 and CDR2: SEHNR and FQNEAQ (reference sequence). Trimming cost V 5 bases and J 6 bases, with 14 bases left between them. CDR3 sequence (DNA): TGTGCCAGCAGCCTCCTTACAGGGCTCGAGCAGTACTTC. Translation gives CASSLLTGLEQYF.

The CDR3 nucleotides read TGTGCCAGCAGCTTCCCAAACCAGGGAGAGACCCAGTACTTC. As protein: CASSFPNQGETQYF. This chain links TRBV5-4 with TRBJ2-5; D is perhaps TRBD1 (5 bases). Per the germline V gene, CDR1 is SGHNT and CDR2 is YYREEE (reference sequence). The length of the CDR3 is 14 residues. Trimming shortened V by 2 bases and J by 4 bases, and 12 bases separated the two germline ends.

This clone occurred a few times. The chain uses TRBV25-1 and TRBJ2-1; D might be TRBD2 (5 bases). Trimming took off 5 bases at V and 9 bases at J, with 17 bases between the two ends. The CDR3 is 14 residues long. Per the germline V gene, CDR1 is MGHDK and CDR2 is SYGVNS. As DNA, the CDR3 is TGTGCCAGCAGTCCCAGAGGGCCGGGCAGTGAGCAGTTCTTC. It is translated as CASSPRGPGSEQFF.

This clone was counted a few times. This sequence joins TRBV19 and TRBJ2-2, with 9 bases identical to TRBD2. The V gene's germline CDR1 is LNHDA and CDR2 SQIVND (reference sequence). The J segment lost 4 bases and the V segment lost 9 bases, leaving 3 bases of the junction unmatched. This CDR3 has 13 residues. The CDR3 DNA reads as TGTGCCAGCGGGACTAGCCGCACCGGGGAGCTGTTTTTT. This gives the protein CASGTSRTGELFF. The variable domain in full, with the rest retrieved from reference TRBV19 and TRBJ2-2, is DGGITQSPKYLFRKEGQNVTLSCEQNLNHDAMYWYRQDPGQGLRLIYYSQIVNDFQKGDIAEGYSVSREKKESFPLTVTSAQKNPTAFYLCASGTSRTGELFFGEGSRLTVL.

This chain links TRBV6-1 with TRBJ1-4; a weak D match, TRBD1 (5 bases). Germline V gene lookup returns CDR1 MNHNS and CDR2 SASEGT. Trimming left V 3 bases short and J 5 bases short, with 16 bases between. The CDR3 covers 16 residues. The DNA for the CDR3 is TGTGCCAGCAGTGAGGTGATGGAGGGGCCGAATGAAAAACTGTTTTTT. This sequence encodes CASSEVMEGPNEKLFF.

The V and J genes are TRBV7-8 and TRBJ2-5; possibly TRBD2 for D (6 bases). Between the trimmed V and J ends, which lost 5 bases and 4 bases, there was a span of 14 bases. CDR1 and CDR2 from the germline V gene are SGHVS and FQNEAQ. This CDR3 has 14 residues. CDR3 sequence (DNA): TGTGCCAGCAGCCGTGCGGGGCGTGGAGAGACCCAGTACTTC. Amino acid sequence: CASSRAGRGETQYF.

The J gene is TRBJ2-5, the V gene TRBV5-1, with 7 bases lining up with TRBD2. The CDR3 covers 15 residues. Trimming removed 4 bases from V and 0 bases from J; junction bases left unmatched: 6. CDR1 is SGHRS, CDR2 YFSETQ, per germline. CDR3 sequence (DNA): TGCGCCAGCAGCCTCCCAGCGGGGAACCAAGAGACCCAGTACTTC. Its protein product is CASSLPAGNQETQYF.

The chain couples TRBV7-9 to TRBJ1-1, with 8 bases identical to TRBD1. V lost 5 bases, J lost 2 bases, and 10 bases stayed unmatched. Germline V CDR1 and CDR2: SEHNR, FQNEAQ (reference sequence). This CDR3 comprises 16 residues. CDR3 sequence reads: CASSVPGQALNTEAFF. The CDR3 nucleotides read TGTGCCAGCAGCGTACCGGGACAGGCCCTCAACACTGAAGCTTTCTTT.

This chain uses TRBV19 with TRBJ1-6; a possible D gene is TRBD1 (6 bases). Trimming took 6 bases from V and 0 from J, leaving 12 bases between them. Per germline, CDR1 LNHDA and CDR2 SQIVND (reference sequence). The CDR3 length is 16 residues. CDR3 in amino acids: CASRGSRGSYNSPLHF. Here the CDR3 DNA reads TGTGCCAGTAGGGGGTCCAGGGGCTCCTATAATTCACCCCTCCACTTT.